Listed here are 30 T cell receptor beta chains from one sample, sequenced in a study of tumor and adjacent non-tumor tissue in lung cancer. TCRbeta libraries were built with three rounds of nested PCR, modified from ARM-PCR. One entry per CDR3 protein, called by TCRdb with MiXCR from the multiplex PCR reads. The table lists 89,000 or so distinct CDR3 sequences, around two thirds of them singletons. The template was RNA from unsorted bulk tissue. Sample: lung tumor tissue. These receptors came from a man between 65 and 85 years old with non-small cell lung cancer.

To note about this clonotype: Just one base apart from a much larger clone, this may be a read error. V and J are TRBV7-9 and TRBJ1-2; D is undetermined. V lost 2 bases and J lost 2, with 9 bases in between. The CDR3 covers 14 residues. The germline V gene has CDR1 SEHNR and CDR2 FQNEAQ (reference sequence). CDR3 residues: CASSLPRRNYGYTF. CDR3 DNA sequence: TGTGCCAGCAGCTTACCGAGACGAAACTATGGCTACACCTTC.

This clonotype appeared once. The chain links TRBV5-1 to TRBJ2-5, with D unclear. CDR1 and CDR2 (germline): SGHRS, YFSETQ. This CDR3 region has 12 residues. Trimming stripped 0 bases from V and 5 bases from J, with 5 bases between. Here the CDR3 reads CASSLARETQYF. The CDR3 coding sequence is TGCGCCAGCAGCTTGGCCCGCGAGACCCAGTACTTC.

Turning to this clonotype: One junction end does not reproduce the germline sequence, and a read error may be involved. The chain combines TRBV6-2 or TRBV6-3 with TRBJ2-3; D perhaps matches TRBD1 (5 bases). CDR3 size: 16 residues. CDR1 is MNHEY, CDR2 SVGEGT, per germline. Here the CDR3 reads CARRTRAAEAQDTQYF. CDR3 in DNA: TGTGCCAGGAGGACCAGGGCCGCCGAGGCCCAGGATACGCAGTACTTT.

The chain couples TRBV6-5 to TRBJ2-5; D is uncertain. V was trimmed by 8 bases and J by 5 bases, leaving 15 bases between them. CDR1 is MNHEY and CDR2 is SVGAGI in the germline V gene. This CDR3 spans 13 amino acids. This chain's CDR3 is CASRRVTKETQYF. CDR3 nucleotide sequence: TGTGCCAGCCGCAGAGTCACAAAGGAGACCCAGTACTTC.

In the case of this clonotype: Given a much more abundant clone one base away, this may be a read error. The rearrangement links TRBV10-2 to TRBJ2-5; D is perhaps TRBD2 (6 bases). CDR1 and CDR2 (germline): WSHSY, SAAADI. The CDR3 consists of 14 residues. V was cut by 4 bases and J by 5 bases, with 14 bases left in between. CDR3 bases: TGCGCCAGCAGTGCGAGACTAGTGTCGGAGACCCAGTACTTC. This gives the protein CASSARLVSETQYF.

Concerning this clonotype: The junction shows a germline mismatch at one end, possibly a read error. The J gene is TRBJ2-5, the V gene TRBV6-2 or TRBV6-3; perhaps TRBD1 as D (6 bases). CDR1 MNHEY and CDR2 SVGEGT come from the germline V gene. The CDR3 is made up of 12 amino acids. The CDR3 region is CVSTTDSKTQYF. The CDR3 bases are TGTGTCAGCACCACGGACAGTAAGACCCAGTACTTC.

Comments on this clonotype: A much larger clone differs by one base, so this may be a read error. V is TRBV12-3 or TRBV12-4 and J is TRBJ2-3, with D unresolved. V was shortened by 5 bases and J by 5 bases, with 8 bases between the two germline ends. CDR3 length equals 12 residues. The DNA for the CDR3 is TGTGCCAGCAGTACAGCGCGAGATACGCAGTATTTT. It translates to CASSTARDTQYF.

On this clonotype: It is likely a read error, because the conserved phenylalanine at the end of the CDR3 is missing. The chain uses TRBV29-1 and TRBJ1-1; no firm D call. V was clipped by 4 bases and J by 1 base, with 10 bases between them. CDR1 and CDR2 (germline): SQVTM, ANQGSEA. CDR3 length: 13 residues. For the CDR3, the DNA is TGCAGCGTTGTGAGGACCCCGAACACTGAAGCTTTCTAT. Translated, it gives CSVVRTPNTEAFY.

About this clonotype itself: The junction does not match germline at one end; this may be a read error. The V call is TRBV5-8, the J call TRBJ1-5; D might be TRBD1 (6 bases). Germline CDR1 SGHTS, CDR2 YDEGEE. The CDR3 runs to 15 residues. This CDR3 is CASSPGQLSNQAQHF. CDR3 bases: TGTGCCAGCAGCCCAGGACAGCTGAGCAATCAGGCCCAGCATTTT.

The chain employs TRBV6-5 and TRBJ1-3; possibly TRBD1 for D (6 bases). Trimming shortened V by 4 bases and J by 0 bases, and 10 bases separated the two germline ends. The germline gives CDR1 MNHEY, CDR2 SVGAGI. This CDR3 contains 15 residues. The CDR3 sequence: CASSFSGVSGNTIYF. CDR3 coding DNA: TGTGCCAGCAGTTTTTCAGGGGTCTCTGGAAACACCATATATTTT.

Note on this clonotype: At one of its ends the junction is not consistent with the germline gene, which may arise from a read error. The chain couples TRBV11-2 to TRBJ2-5, with D possibly being TRBD2 (5 bases). The CDR3 has 15 residues. Germline V gene lookup returns CDR1 SGHAT and CDR2 FQNNGV. The CDR3 sequence is CANSFGPSTIQTQYF. The CDR3 nucleotides read TGTGCCAACAGCTTCGGCCCCTCGACTATCCAGACCCAGTATTTC. Full variable domain (outside the CDR3, taken from reference TRBV11-2 and TRBJ2-5): EAGVAQSPRYKIIEKRQSVAFWCNPISGHATLYWYQQILGQGPKLLIQFQNNGVVDDSQLPKDRFSAERLKGVDSTLKIQPAKLEDSAVYLCANSFGPSTIQTQYFGPGTRLLVL.

There are a few counts of this clonotype. This likely comes from a read error, as the CDR3 has no conserved phenylalanine or tryptophan at its end. This chain connects TRBV7-2 to TRBJ2-7, with D perhaps TRBD2 (7 bases). Germline CDR1 reads SGHTA; CDR2 reads FQGNSA. V was clipped by 0 bases and J by 7 bases, with 10 bases between them. The CDR3 runs 13 residues. CDR3 sequence reads: CASSLAGGGEQYS. In nucleotides, the CDR3 is TGTGCCAGCAGCTTAGCGGGAGGGGGAGAGCAGTACTCC.

Details on this clonotype: Relative to the germline gene, one junction end is altered; a read error may explain this. J is TRBJ2-3 and V is TRBV11-2, with D uncertain. Germline values: CDR1 SGHAT, CDR2 FQNNGV. The CDR3 runs 15 residues. Here the CDR3 DNA reads TGTGCCAGCAGCGCTGGCCAGTGTTTAGCAAATACGCGGTATTTT. It translates to CASSAGQCLANTRYF. Drawing the rest from reference TRBV11-2 and TRBJ2-3, the complete variable domain is EAGVAQSPRYKIIEKRQSVAFWCNPISGHATLYWYQQILGQGPKLLIQFQNNGVVDDSQLPKDRFSAERLKGVDSTLKIQPAKLEDSAVYLCASSAGQCLANTRYFGPGTRLTVL.

This clonotype is medium-sized in the sample. This sequence joins TRBV6-2 or TRBV6-3 and TRBJ2-1; D remains unclear. CDR3 length: 16 amino acids. V was trimmed by 7 bases and J by 6 bases, leaving 22 bases between them. Germline V gene sequence: CDR1 MNHEY, CDR2 SVGEGT. CDR3 bases: TGTGCCAGCACCTACGGCACGGGCTTACTTGGCAATGAGCAGTTCTTC. Its protein product is CASTYGTGLLGNEQFF.

The chain couples TRBV24-1 to TRBJ2-3; 8 bases agree with TRBD2. The junction had 18 bases not matched to a gene; V was cut back by 12 bases and J by 5 bases. Germline V gene sequence: CDR1 KGHDR, CDR2 SFDVKD. The CDR3 consists of 16 residues. CDR3: CACSDLTGGPRDTQYF. CDR3 coding DNA: TGTGCCTGCAGTGATCTGACGGGAGGGCCTAGAGATACGCAGTATTTT.

In the case of this clonotype: This may be a read error, as it is one base from a much larger clone. The chain uses TRBV20-1 and TRBJ2-2; D is unclear. CDR3 length: 15 amino acids. CDR1 and CDR2 from the germline V gene are DFQATT and SNEGSKA (reference sequence). This CDR3 reads CCARDIEAGTGELFF. CDR3 DNA sequence: TGCTGTGCTAGAGATATCGAAGCAGGTACCGGGGAGCTGTTTTTT.

A word on this clonotype: Relative to the germline gene, one junction end is altered; a read error may explain this. This sequence joins TRBV11-2 and TRBJ2-2; 8 bases line up with TRBD1. This CDR3 is 13 amino acids long. Per the germline V gene, CDR1 is SGHAT and CDR2 is FQNNGV. CDR3 residues: CASSNQGARELFF. CDR3 DNA: TGTGCCAGCAGTAATCAGGGGGCCAGGGAGCTGTTTTTC.

Notes on this clonotype: A much larger clone differs by one base, so this may be a read error. V gene TRBV20-1 combines with J gene TRBJ1-1, with 9 bases identical to TRBD1. This CDR3 is 14 amino acids long. Germline V gene lookup returns CDR1 DFQATT and CDR2 SNEGSKA (reference sequence). J lost 10 bases, V lost 5 bases, and 14 bases had no gene match. DNA for the CDR3: TGCAGTGCTTCCAGACAGGGGGAAAGTTCGGTAGCTTTCTTT. Protein: CSASRQGESSVAFF.

This clonotype was counted at least ten times. The CDR3, as DNA: TGTGCCAGCAGCCGGGGGGGAGGGGATGGTGAGCAGTTCTTC. It translates to CASSRGGGDGEQFF. The V and J genes are TRBV4-2 and TRBJ2-1, with 7 bases identical to TRBD2. The germline V gene has CDR1 LGHNA and CDR2 YNFKEQ. The CDR3 is made up of 14 amino acids. J lost 9 bases, V lost 4 bases, and 9 bases had no gene match.

This clonotype came up once. At one of its ends the junction is not consistent with the germline gene, which may arise from a read error. This chain connects TRBV11-2 to TRBJ2-2, with D perhaps matching TRBD2 (6 bases). Germline CDR1 is SGHAT and CDR2 is FQNNGV. The CDR3 has 16 residues. CDR3 coding DNA: TGTGCCAGCAGCTTGTCCGCGGCCACGAACACCGGGGGGCTGTTTTTT. This gives the protein CASSLSAATNTGGLFF.

By share of the sample, this clonotype is medium-sized. The chain joins TRBV5-5 to TRBJ2-5; D is possibly TRBD2 (6 bases). V was trimmed by 4 bases and J by 5 bases, leaving 12 bases between them. This CDR3 is 13 amino acids long. Germline V gives CDR1 SGHKS, CDR2 YYEKEE (reference sequence). The CDR3 bases are TGTGCCAGCAGCCCCGGCGGAGGGGAGACCCAGTACTTC. It translates to CASSPGGGETQYF. The full variable domain, with the rest looked up from reference TRBV5-5 and TRBJ2-5, is DAGVTQSPTHLIKTRGQQVTLRCSPISGHKSVSWYQQVLGQGPQFIFQYYEKEERGRGNFPDRFSARQFPNYSSELNVNALLLGDSALYLCASSPGGGETQYFGPGTRLLVL.

In its sample, this clonotype was seen many times. This chain connects TRBV12-3 or TRBV12-4 to TRBJ2-7, with 7 bases fitting TRBD1. Trimming cost V 7 bases and J 4 bases; bases outside gene matches: 4. The length of the CDR3 is 12 residues. CDR3 bases: TGTGCCAGCAATAGACAGGGTTACGAGCAGTACTTC. Translation gives CASNRQGYEQYF.

The chain carries TRBV20-1 and TRBJ1-1; unclear D gene. Germline-derived CDR1 and CDR2 are DFQATT and SNEGSKA (reference sequence). The CDR3 spans 16 residues. V lost 0 bases and J 1 base, leaving 15 bases between the germline ends. The CDR3 spells CSARDIGSGKNTEAFF. The DNA of the CDR3 is TGCAGTGCTAGAGACATCGGGAGTGGGAAGAACACTGAAGCTTTCTTT.

About this clonotype itself: A junction end diverges from the germline sequence, so it may reflect a read error. The CDR3 DNA is TGTGCCAGTAGTGGGCGGGACAGGAGCGCCCGCACAGATACGCAGTATTTT. Translated, it gives CASSGRDRSARTDTQYF. This chain joins TRBV6-1 and TRBJ2-3; 8 nucleotides match TRBD1. Germline V gene data show CDR1 as MNHNS and CDR2 as SASEGT. The CDR3 totals 17 residues.

Ten or more counts support this clonotype. This chain links TRBV28 with TRBJ1-2; the match to TRBD1 covers 7 bases. Germline loops: CDR1 MDHEN, CDR2 SYDVKM. With 1 base clipped from V and 0 bases from J, the junction kept 2 bases outside the gene matches. The CDR3 has 15 residues. The CDR3 here is CASSLYGTANYGYTF. The CDR3 nucleotides are TGTGCCAGCAGTTTATACGGGACAGCTAACTATGGCTACACCTTC.

A word on this clonotype: A single base separates this from a much larger clone, so it may be a read error. The chain combines TRBV5-5 with TRBJ2-5; D possibly corresponds to TRBD2 (5 bases). This CDR3 is built from 16 residues. In germline, CDR1 is SGHKS, CDR2 YYEKEE (reference sequence). Here the CDR3 reads CGSSPGWALRDVAQYF. CDR3 coding DNA: TGTGGCAGCAGCCCCGGCTGGGCCCTACGGGATGTGGCCCAGTACTTC.

Notes on this clonotype: A much larger clone differs from this one at a single base, so this may be a read error. The chain carries TRBV20-1 and TRBJ2-7; 9 nucleotides agree with TRBD2. The trim removed 5 bases at V and 2 bases at J, leaving 4 bases unmatched. Germline loops: CDR1 DFQATT, CDR2 SNEGSKA (reference sequence). CDR3 length: 13 residues. The CDR3 nucleotides are TGCAGTGCTTCCTTAGCGGGGGCCTACGAGCAGTACTTC. It codes for CSASLAGAYEQYF.

At least ten counts were recorded for this clonotype. This chain joins TRBV6-1 and TRBJ2-7; possibly TRBD1 for D (6 bases). Between the trimmed V and J ends, which lost 7 bases and 0 bases, there was a span of 19 bases. The CDR3 has 16 amino acids. Germline assignment: CDR1 MNHNS and CDR2 SASEGT. CDR3 region: CASNTNTGTSSYEQYF. In DNA form, the CDR3 reads TGTGCCAGCAACACGAATACCGGGACAAGCTCCTACGAGCAGTACTTC.

The chain carries TRBV28 and TRBJ2-6; D might be TRBD2 (6 bases). Germline V gene sequence: CDR1 MDHEN, CDR2 SYDVKM. The CDR3 sequence is 20 residues long. V was shortened by 3 bases and J by 0 bases, with 21 bases between the two germline ends. CDR3 sequence: CASSFPAGQRWASGANVLTF. The CDR3, as DNA: TGTGCCAGCAGTTTCCCCGCGGGGCAGAGATGGGCCTCTGGGGCCAACGTCCTGACTTTC.

The V gene is TRBV6-1, the J gene TRBJ2-7; TRBD1 aligns across 9 bases. The germline V gene encodes CDR1 MNHNS and CDR2 SASEGT. The CDR3 has 15 amino acids. The junction had 7 bases not matched to a gene; V was cut back by 6 bases and J by 1 base. The CDR3 region has the DNA TGTGCCAGCAGGGCACTGGGACAGGGATCCTACGAGCAGTACTTC. Its translation: CASRALGQGSYEQYF.